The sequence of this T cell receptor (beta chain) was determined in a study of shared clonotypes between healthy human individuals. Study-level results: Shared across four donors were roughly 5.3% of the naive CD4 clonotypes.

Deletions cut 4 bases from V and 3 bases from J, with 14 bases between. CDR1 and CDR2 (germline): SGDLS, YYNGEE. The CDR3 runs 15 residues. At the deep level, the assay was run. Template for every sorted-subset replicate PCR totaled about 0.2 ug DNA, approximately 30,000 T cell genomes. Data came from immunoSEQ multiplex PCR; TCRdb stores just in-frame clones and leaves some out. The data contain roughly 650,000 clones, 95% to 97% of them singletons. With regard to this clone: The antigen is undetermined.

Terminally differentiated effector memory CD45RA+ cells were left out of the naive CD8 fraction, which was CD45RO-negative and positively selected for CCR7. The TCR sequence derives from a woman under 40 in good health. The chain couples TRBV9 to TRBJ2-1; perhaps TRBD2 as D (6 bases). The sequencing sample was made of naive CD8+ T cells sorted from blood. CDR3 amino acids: CASSTAGTDYNEQFF. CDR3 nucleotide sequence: TGTGCCAGCAGCACCGCCGGGACTGACTACAATGAGCAGTTCTTC.